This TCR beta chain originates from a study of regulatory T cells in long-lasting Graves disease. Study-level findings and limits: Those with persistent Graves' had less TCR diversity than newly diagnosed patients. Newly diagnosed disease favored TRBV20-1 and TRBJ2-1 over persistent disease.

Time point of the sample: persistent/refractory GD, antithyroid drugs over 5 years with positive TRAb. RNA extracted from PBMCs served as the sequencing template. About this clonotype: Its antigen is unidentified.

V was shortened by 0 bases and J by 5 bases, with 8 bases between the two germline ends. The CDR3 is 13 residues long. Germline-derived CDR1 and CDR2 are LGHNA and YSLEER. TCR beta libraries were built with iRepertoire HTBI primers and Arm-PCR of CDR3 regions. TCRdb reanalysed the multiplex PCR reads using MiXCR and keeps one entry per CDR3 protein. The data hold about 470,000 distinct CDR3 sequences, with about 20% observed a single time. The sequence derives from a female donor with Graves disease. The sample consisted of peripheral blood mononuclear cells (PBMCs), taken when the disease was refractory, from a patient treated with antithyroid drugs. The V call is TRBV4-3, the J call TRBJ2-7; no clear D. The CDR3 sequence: CASSQDWRHEQYF. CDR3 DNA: TGCGCCAGCAGCCAAGATTGGCGCCACGAGCAGTACTTC.